This TCR beta chain was recorded in a study of T cell repertoires in cytomegalovirus infection (dated by TCRdb to about 2019). Describing the broader study: Alongside well-studied HLA-B-restricted epitopes, the peptide stimulations were aimed at recently identified HLA-C-restricted CMV epitopes, whose presentation resists viral immunomodulation. Donor HLA type was relevant to the analysis, as public TCR beta signatures indicated carriage of CMV infection together with the matching HLA type. Study-wide conclusions, independent of this receptor: The ex vivo response was dominated by HLA-C-restricted CMV-specific TCR beta clonotypes, which also provided the single most frequent clonotype in two of eight donors. In both this cohort and an independent roughly 330-donor cohort, the cumulative frequency of public TCR beta family members distinguished carriers of CMV infection plus the relevant HLA type.

Instrument used: Illumina HiSeq 1500. Through fastp at Q25 and MiXCR, TCRdb rebuilt clones from the public reads, retaining in-frame beta chains. When rows share a CDR3 protein, they turn into one entry using the most common DNA and genes. The sample table contains tens of thousands of distinct CDR3 sequences; only one count was recorded for over 15% of them. Together, the top ten hold under 75% of the sample. Trimming removed 7 bases from V and 4 bases from J, leaving 14 bases between the germline ends. The CDR3 contains 14 residues, cysteine and phenylalanine counted. The DNA shown is the 42-base CDR3, in frame from base 1. The germline V gene (reference sequence) specifies LNHDA as CDR1 and SQIVND as CDR2. The intended sense of this specimen's treatment or condition label: in vitro stimulation with specific CMV peptide epitopes to enrich CMV-specific T cells. This clonotype was detected only a few times. It lacks a known antigen. Base quality data are lacking; no much larger clone is found one base away.

The TCR was taken from a human donor in good health (CMV status not recorded). Some clones in this sample may be carry-over from other donors' samples. The rearranged segments are TRBV19 and TRBJ2-1, and perhaps TRBD1 as D gene, on 6 matching bases. The sequenced sample was CD8+ T cells from cultured PBMCs, obtained from culture after CMV antigen stimulation. CDR3 region: CASTGQGLYNEQFF. The sequenced DNA is TGTGCCAGTACCGGCCAGGGGCTTTACAATGAGCAGTTCTTC.